These 14 T cell receptor beta chains share one sample of origin, sequenced in a study of early T cells in non-severe SARS-CoV-2 infection (dated by TCRdb to the early 2020s). The library was produced with 5' RACE. The instrument was a NextSeq 500. TCRdb trimmed public reads at Q25 via fastp, called clones via MiXCR and kept in-frame beta chains. Under each unique CDR3 protein, matching rows form one entry showing the most common genes and DNA. Recorded for this sample are 110,000 or so distinct CDR3 sequences; over 10% of them occurred a single time. The top ten constitute around 3% of the sample. Sequenced input: whole blood. The receptor set was obtained from an adult who was a healthcare worker with PCR-confirmed SARS-CoV-2 infection or an uninfected control (not recorded which).

This clonotype was seen at least ten times. The CDR3 sequence is CASRLGQGTGELFF. The CDR3 DNA reads as TGTGCCAGCAGACTGGGACAGGGCACCGGGGAGCTGTTTTTT. This sequence joins TRBV7-9 and TRBJ2-2; TRBD1 matches at 9 bases. The CDR3 runs 14 residues. Germline CDR1 and CDR2: SEHNR and FQNEAQ (reference sequence). With V trimmed by 6 bases and J by 4 bases, 3 bases remained unmatched.

The genes are TRBV5-1 and TRBJ2-1, with D perhaps TRBD1 (5 bases). Germline V gene sequence: CDR1 SGHRS, CDR2 YFSETQ. V shed 0 bases and J shed 13 bases, with 11 bases lying between them. This CDR3 has 12 amino acids. The CDR3 nucleotides are TGCGCCAGCAGCTTGGATACAGGAGAACAGTTCTTC. Encoded protein: CASSLDTGEQFF. Filled out from reference TRBV5-1 and TRBJ2-1, the complete variable domain reads KAGVTQTPRYLIKTRGQQVTLSCSPISGHRSVSWYQQTPGQGLQFLFEYFSETQRNKGNFPGRFSGRQFSNSRSEMNVSTLELGDSALYLCASSLDTGEQFFGPGTRLTVL.

There are many counts of this clonotype. The J gene is TRBJ2-2, the V gene TRBV7-6; 10 nucleotides agree with TRBD2. Per germline, CDR1 SGHVS and CDR2 FNYEAQ. The CDR3 sequence is 15 residues long. J gave up 7 bases and V 5 bases, and 7 bases lay outside the gene matches. In nucleotides, the CDR3 is TGTGCCAGCAGCCCGAGCGGGGGGGCCGACGGGGAGCTGTTTTTT. It specifies CASSPSGGADGELFF.

The chain employs TRBV2 and TRBJ2-2; weak D call: TRBD1 (6 bases). CDR1 SNHLY and CDR2 FYNNEI come from the germline V gene. The germline V and J ends were trimmed by 6 bases and 0 bases, with 11 bases remaining between them. This CDR3 is built from 15 residues. The CDR3 nucleotides read TGTGCCAGCAGGACGGACAGCGCGAACACCGGGGAGCTGTTTTTT. It translates to CASRTDSANTGELFF.

In this sample, this clonotype turned up many times. The V call is TRBV6-1, the J call TRBJ1-2, with no clear D. V lost 7 bases and J 2 bases, leaving 11 bases between the germline ends. CDR1 and CDR2 (germline): MNHNS, SASEGT. There are 13 residues in the CDR3. CDR3 DNA sequence: TGTGCCAGCACCCTGACGGACAACTATGGCTACACCTTC. Translated: CASTLTDNYGYTF.

This clonotype appeared once. Since a much larger clone is just one base distant, this may be a read error. This chain uses TRBV12-3 or TRBV12-4 with TRBJ2-2; D is tentatively TRBD1 or TRBD2 (5 bases each). The V end was cut by 5 bases, the J end by 13 bases, with 14 bases between. The CDR3 totals 12 residues. Here the CDR3 reads CASSIRQRGLFF. CDR3 bases: TGTGCCAGCAGTATCAGACAGAGGGGGCTGTTTTTT.

V usage is TRBV5-4 and J usage is TRBJ2-7, with TRBD1 identical over 11 bases. With V trimmed by 4 bases and J by 3 bases, 6 bases remained unmatched. The CDR3 is 15 amino acids. Germline V CDR1 and CDR2: SGHNT, YYREEE (reference sequence). CDR3 residues: CASSLLGQGDYEQYF. CDR3 nucleotide sequence: TGTGCCAGCAGCCTCCTGGGACAGGGGGACTACGAGCAGTACTTC.

In its sample, this clonotype was seen a few times. The chain couples TRBV9 to TRBJ1-2; no definite D call. Trimming took 2 bases from V and 0 from J, leaving 5 bases between them. The CDR3 is 13 amino acids. Germline V gene lookup returns CDR1 SGDLS and CDR2 YYNGEE. The CDR3 loop is CASSVSSNYGYTF. In nucleotides, the CDR3 is TGTGCCAGCAGCGTGTCCTCTAACTATGGCTACACCTTC.

Many counts were recorded for this clonotype. The DNA of the CDR3 is TGTGCCAGCTCACCACTTCCAGGCCCCTATAATTCACCCCTCCACTTT. It encodes CASSPLPGPYNSPLHF. J is TRBJ1-6 and V is TRBV18; D gene uncertain. The CDR3 extends over 16 amino acids. In germline, CDR1 is KGHSH, CDR2 LQKENI. V was shortened by 1 base and J by 2 bases, with 9 bases between the two germline ends.

This chain connects TRBV27 to TRBJ1-5; D remains unclear. CDR1 is MNHEY, CDR2 SMNVEV, per germline (reference sequence). The V end was cut by 2 bases, the J end by 3 bases, with 29 bases between. The CDR3 runs to 21 residues. CDR3 nucleotide sequence: TGTGCCAGCAGTTTAACGGCCACGTTTTTAAGTGGTCAGCTTATCAATCAGCCCCAGCATTTT. Encoded protein: CASSLTATFLSGQLINQPQHF.

In this sample, this clonotype turned up many times. CDR3 region: CSVGGELPSTEAFF. As DNA, the CDR3 is TGCAGCGTGGGAGGAGAGCTTCCGAGCACTGAAGCTTTCTTT. This chain uses TRBV29-1 with TRBJ1-1; D is undetermined. Trimming stripped 6 bases from V and 4 bases from J, with 18 bases between. Germline V gene sequence: CDR1 SQVTM, CDR2 ANQGSEA. CDR3 length equals 14 residues.

This clonotype was counted a few times. The genes are TRBV7-8 and TRBJ2-3; 8 nucleotides align to TRBD2. Germline lookup yields CDR1 SGHVS and CDR2 FQNEAQ. The CDR3 extends over 16 amino acids. Trimming took 5 bases from V and 3 from J; bases not matched to a gene: 10. The CDR3 reads CASSHPPGLGTDTQYF. For the CDR3, the DNA is TGTGCCAGCAGCCACCCCCCGGGACTAGGTACAGATACGCAGTATTTT.

The table lists this clonotype with many counts. The chain recombines TRBV30 with TRBJ1-1, with D possibly TRBD1 on 5 matching bases. Trimming pared 0 bases from V and 3 bases from J, leaving 8 bases between. Per germline, CDR1 GTSNPN and CDR2 SVGIG (reference sequence). The CDR3 extends over 13 amino acids. The CDR3 DNA follows: TGTGCCTGGAGTGTAAGGGGAGACACTGAAGCTTTCTTT. It yields the protein CAWSVRGDTEAFF.

The chain uses TRBV12-3 or TRBV12-4 and TRBJ2-7; D unclear. The germline V and J ends were trimmed by 5 bases and 4 bases, with 15 bases remaining between them. This CDR3 spans 14 amino acids. CDR3 loop: CASSQDGAAYEQYF. The CDR3 region has the DNA TGTGCCAGCAGTCAAGACGGAGCAGCATACGAGCAGTACTTC.